These T cell receptor beta chains were read from a single sample in a study of shared clonotypes between healthy human individuals. Assay: immunoSEQ multiplex PCR; the TCRdb copy retains only in-frame clones and omits some. The sample yields millions of clones, about 92% seen once. The source material was naive CD4+ T cells sorted from blood. These receptors were collected from a man aged 18-30 years in good health. Both conserved end residues are part of each CDR3. The D gene is left open where the match is weak. Where a row states a size, it is once, few, many or the class of an expanded clone; other rows omit it.

clone_size j_call d_call v_call cdr3_aa cdr3_nt
NA TRBJ2-3 NA TRBV5-4 CASSLKGGASTQYF TGTGCCAGCAGCTTGAAGGGGGGGGCCAGTACGCAGTATTTT
NA TRBJ1-5 NA TRBV28 CASSSGPFNQPQHF TGTGCCAGCAGTTCAGGGCCTTTCAATCAGCCCCAGCATTTT
NA TRBJ2-7 NA TRBV4-1 CASSRNPLLDEQYF TGCGCCAGCAGCCGAAATCCCCTCTTGGACGAGCAGTACTTC
NA TRBJ1-4 NA TRBV19 CASRRDPGGNEKLFF TGTGCCAGTAGGAGGGACCCGGGGGGGAATGAAAAACTGTTTTTT
NA TRBJ1-1 NA TRBV19 CASSRTSRMNTEAFF TGTGCCAGTAGTAGGACATCCCGAATGAACACTGAAGCTTTCTTT
NA TRBJ2-6 NA TRBV1 CTSSHRTGAIGANVLTF TGCACCAGCAGCCACCGGACAGGGGCAATCGGGGCCAACGTCCTGACTTTC
NA TRBJ1-1 NA TRBV6-5 CASSYASRGNTEAFF TGTGCCAGCAGTTACGCATCCAGGGGGAACACTGAAGCTTTCTTT
NA TRBJ1-1 TRBD1 TRBV14 CASRSGTGQAFF TGTGCCAGCAGATCCGGGACAGGACAAGCTTTCTTT
NA TRBJ1-2 NA TRBV25-1 CASSADQAPYGYTF TGTGCCAGCAGTGCCGATCAGGCACCGTATGGCTACACCTTC
NA TRBJ1-2 TRBD1 TRBV6-5 CASTRDRGRYGYTF TGTGCCAGCACCCGGGACAGGGGCCGCTATGGCTACACCTTC
NA TRBJ2-5 NA TRBV4-1 CASSRGQGPETQYF TGCGCCAGCAGCCGTGGTCAGGGTCCAGAGACCCAGTACTTC
NA TRBJ2-1 TRBD2 TRBV5-4 CASSSAGTSSYNEQFF TGTGCCAGCAGTTCGGCCGGGACTAGCTCCTACAATGAGCAGTTCTTC
NA TRBJ1-6 NA TRBV11-2 CASSLVRVESSYNSPLHF TGTGCCAGCAGCTTGGTTAGGGTCGAGAGCTCCTATAATTCACCCCTCCACTTT
once TRBJ1-1 NA TRBV7-2 CASSLEGSVNTEAFF TGTGCCAGCAGCTTAGAGGGCTCAGTGAACACTGAAGCTTTCTTT
once TRBJ2-3 TRBD2 TRBV7-3 CASSSSQRGTDTQYF TGTGCCAGCAGCTCCAGTCAGCGGGGTACAGATACGCAGTATTTT
NA TRBJ1-3 NA TRBV15 CATSRDFVSGNTIYF TGTGCCACCAGCAGAGATTTCGTCTCTGGAAACACCATATATTTT
NA TRBJ2-7 TRBD2 TRBV10-1 CASSPGLADSYEQYF TGCGCCAGCAGCCCGGGACTAGCGGACTCCTACGAGCAGTACTTC
NA TRBJ2-7 NA TRBV6-1 CASSESVEQYF TGTGCCAGCAGTGAAAGTGTCGAGCAGTACTTC
NA TRBJ1-3 NA TRBV5-1 CASSEGTASGNTIYF TGCGCCAGCAGCGAAGGGACTGCCTCTGGAAACACCATATATTTT
NA TRBJ1-4 NA TRBV6-1 CASTLLGGEGKLFF TGTGCCAGCACACTCCTGGGGGGAGAGGGGAAACTGTTTTTT
NA TRBJ2-5 NA TRBV10-2 CASTWLANEWGTQYF TGCGCCAGCACGTGGCTAGCAAACGAGTGGGGGACCCAGTACTTC
NA TRBJ1-6 NA TRBV7-9 CASSLEGRVDSPLHF TGTGCCAGCAGCTTAGAGGGCAGGGTGGATTCACCCCTCCACTTT
once TRBJ1-6 NA TRBV21-1 CASSKRKPVQGPSYNSPLHF TGTGCCAGCAGCAAAAGGAAACCAGTACAGGGACCCTCCTATAATTCACCCCTCCACTTT
NA TRBJ1-6 TRBD1 TRBV6-5 CASSYSITGGLSPLHF TGTGCCAGCAGTTACTCGATCACAGGGGGCTTATCACCCCTCCACTTT
NA TRBJ2-7 NA TRBV25-1 CASSDPGAGILEQYF TGTGCCAGCAGTGACCCGGGGGCAGGGATTTTAGAGCAGTACTTC
NA TRBJ2-7 NA TRBV6-1 CASRNPTASYEQYF TGTGCCAGCAGAAACCCGACAGCCTCCTACGAGCAGTACTTC
NA TRBJ1-3 NA TRBV5-6 CASSLEIRGSGNTIYF TGTGCCAGCAGCTTGGAGATTCGGGGATCTGGAAACACCATATATTTT
NA TRBJ2-5 NA TRBV7-2 CASSLDGRYLETQYF TGTGCCAGCAGCTTAGACGGACGATACCTTGAGACCCAGTACTTC
NA TRBJ1-5 NA TRBV15 CATSRDNQPQHF TGTGCCACCAGCAGAGATAACCAGCCCCAGCATTTT
NA TRBJ1-4 NA TRBV27 CASRGRVREKLFF TGTGCCAGCAGGGGGAGAGTGAGAGAAAAACTGTTTTTT
NA TRBJ2-4 TRBD2 TRBV9 CASSVRSGGPSNIQYF TGTGCCAGCAGCGTACGGAGCGGGGGGCCTTCAAACATTCAGTACTTC
NA TRBJ2-3 NA TRBV2 CASTLEGTATDTQYF TGTGCCAGCACCCTCGAAGGGACGGCCACAGATACGCAGTATTTT
NA TRBJ1-4 NA TRBV7-7 CASSTGINEKLFF TGTGCTAGCAGCACCGGGATCAATGAAAAACTGTTTTTT
NA TRBJ2-7 TRBD2 TRBV2 CASSLSASGSYEQYF TGTGCCAGCAGCCTCAGCGCTAGCGGGAGTTACGAGCAGTACTTC
NA TRBJ1-1 NA TRBV5-1 CASSFQGGSNTEAFF TGCGCCAGCAGCTTTCAAGGAGGTAGTAACACTGAAGCTTTCTTT
NA TRBJ1-1 NA TRBV15 CATKGHSNTEAFF TGTGCCACCAAGGGACATTCGAACACTGAAGCTTTCTTT
NA TRBJ1-5 NA TRBV6-5 CASSYSKNQPQHF TGTGCCAGCAGTTACTCGAAGAATCAGCCCCAGCATTTT
NA TRBJ2-7 TRBD2 TRBV4-1 CASSPRTSSYEQYF TGCGCCAGCAGCCCCCGGACTAGTTCGTACGAGCAGTACTTC
NA TRBJ1-4 NA TRBV6-1 CASSGGATNEKLFF TGTGCCAGCAGCGGTGGGGCAACTAATGAAAAACTGTTTTTT
NA TRBJ2-7 NA TRBV30 CAWRYGVTYEQYF TGTGCCTGGAGGTATGGGGTGACCTACGAGCAGTACTTC